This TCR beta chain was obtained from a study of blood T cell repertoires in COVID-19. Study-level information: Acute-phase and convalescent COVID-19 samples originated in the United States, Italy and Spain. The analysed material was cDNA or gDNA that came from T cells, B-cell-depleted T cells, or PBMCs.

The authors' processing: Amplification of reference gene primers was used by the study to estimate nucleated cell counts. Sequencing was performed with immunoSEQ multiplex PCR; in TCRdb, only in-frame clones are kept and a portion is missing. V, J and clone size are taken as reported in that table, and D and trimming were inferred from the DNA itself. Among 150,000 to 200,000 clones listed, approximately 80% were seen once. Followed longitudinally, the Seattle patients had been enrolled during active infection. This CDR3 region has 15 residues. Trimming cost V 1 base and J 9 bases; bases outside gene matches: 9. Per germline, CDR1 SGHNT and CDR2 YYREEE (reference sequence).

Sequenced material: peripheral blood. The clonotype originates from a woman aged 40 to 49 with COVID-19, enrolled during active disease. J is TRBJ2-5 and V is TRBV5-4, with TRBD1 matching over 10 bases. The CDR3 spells CASSLTRDRGTAQYF. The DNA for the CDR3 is TGTGCCAGCAGCTTGACGAGGGACAGGGGCACGGCCCAGTACTTC.